This TCR beta chain was observed in a study of immune cell composition in non-small cell lung cancer. Study-wide context: Histologic subtype was mainly adenocarcinoma or squamous cell carcinoma. Whole-study findings and limits: Tumour-reactive clones were not shown to match dominant in vivo tumour clones. Lung adenocarcinomas had lower top 10 clone scores and clonality than squamous tumours.

Template was genomic DNA from frozen, unsorted single-cell suspensions. Profiling relied on immunoSEQ multiplex PCR, and the TCRdb table lists in-frame clones only, not all of them. The repertoire holds around 9,700 clones, with 55% to 75% as singletons. This clone is judged medium-sized. What it binds is unknown. Germline values: CDR1 SGHTA, CDR2 FQGNSA. V trimming: 4 bases; J trimming: 16 bases; junction bases outside the gene matches: 4. This CDR3 has 11 residues. The receptor was derived from a human donor with non-small cell lung cancer. The sequenced sample was lung tumor tissue. The V and J genes are TRBV7-2 and TRBJ1-6, with 7 bases aligning to TRBD1. The CDR3 reads CASSYQDRLHF. DNA for the CDR3: TGTGCCAGCAGCTACCAGGACAGGCTCCACTTT.